This T cell receptor beta chain was sequenced in a study of T-cell reconstitution after alpha-beta-depleted transplantation in children. Preparation of the TCRbeta library involved a method that used unique molecular identifiers. TCRdb re-called the PCR reads through MiXCR, storing one row per CDR3 protein. The sample has about 610,000 distinct CDR3 sequences, about 11% seen once. Only a few counts were recorded for this clonotype. The sequenced sample was PBMCs from the stem cell graft donor, obtained from the stem cell graft. The receptor was isolated from a human donor who donated a stem cell graft to a child with acute myeloid leukemia.

The CDR3 here is CASMSGGGNEQFF. The CDR3 DNA is TGTGCCAGCATGAGCGGAGGGGGGAATGAGCAGTTCTTC. J is TRBJ2-1 and V is TRBV2, with D perhaps assigned TRBD1 or TRBD2 (6 bases each). With 7 bases removed from V and 7 bases from J, the gap between germline ends came to 14 bases. This CDR3 spans 13 amino acids. From germline, CDR1 is SNHLY and CDR2 FYNNEI.